The clone carrying this T cell receptor (beta chain) was recorded at least ten times. What it binds is not known. This CDR3 is also generated by other DNA sequences in the sample. This sample is drawn from a study of metastatic and nonmetastatic thyroid tumors. Study background: The authors compared repertoires across blood and tumor or nodule tissue from malignant and benign thyroid patients. General observations from the study: For both blood and tumor, malignant thyroid tumors reportedly showed significantly higher TCR beta diversity than benign nodules did.

Each patient went into thyroid surgery without having received any treatment. How the authors handled the data: Built for papillary thyroid cancer, a distant-metastasis classifier drew on CDR3 differences across clinicopathological groups. Via MiXCR, TCRdb re-called the PCR reads. These V and J calls are TCRdb output, not the study's own analysis. The sample has about 90,000 clones; approximately 9% are singletons. This TCR was recovered from a female donor with papillary thyroid cancer or a benign thyroid nodule (not recorded which). Some clones in this sample may be carry-over from other donors' samples. Sequences were obtained from blood.

CDR3 coding DNA: TGTGCCAGCAGTGACTCAACTAGCGGGGGGGCAGATACGCAGTATTTT. Protein product: CASSDSTSGGADTQYF. The chain uses TRBV6-4 and TRBJ2-3; 13 bases map to TRBD2. The V and J ends lost 0 bases and 4 bases, in that order; junction bases with no gene match: 1. The CDR3 is 16 residues long. CDR1 and CDR2 from the germline V gene are MRHNA and SNTAGT.